The rows below give T cell receptor beta chains drawn from one sample of a study of control samples from healthy donors and cancer patients. Clones were sequenced by immunoSEQ multiplex PCR, and TCRdb holds only the in-frame ones, with some missing. The sample has roughly 150,000 clones, nearly 95% seen once; the top ten hold over 2%. Sequencing used blood. The origin of the receptors is a man aged 45 to 65 in good health. Both conserved end residues are part of each CDR3. D genes are given only for firm matches. For some rows the clone size is stated as once, few or many, or as a class when expanded; others skip it.

TRBJ2-1 | - | - | TRBV4-1 | TGCGCCAGCAGCCACCCAGGACCCCAAGAGCAGTTCTTC | CASSHPGPQEQFF
TRBJ2-2 | - | - | TRBV30 | TGTGCCTGGAGTCTAAGTTTGAACGGGGAGCTGTTTTTT | CAWSLSLNGELFF
TRBJ1-3 | once | - | TRBV5-5 | TGTGCCAGCAGCTTACAGGGATCGGGAAACACCATATATTTT | CASSLQGSGNTIYF
TRBJ1-1 | - | - | TRBV2 | TGTGCCAGCAGTGTTAAGGGGATTAGCACTGAAGCTTTCTTT | CASSVKGISTEAFF
TRBJ2-1 | - | - | TRBV6-5 | TGTGCCAGCAATAGAAACAGTCGTTCCTACAATGAGCAGTTCTTC | CASNRNSRSYNEQFF
TRBJ1-4 | once | - | TRBV7-9 | TGTGCCAGCAGCTTAGCCCAGGGGATTGGTGAAAAACTGTTTTTT | CASSLAQGIGEKLFF
TRBJ2-1 | - | TRBD2 | TRBV15 | TGTGCCACCAGCAGAGTAGCGGGAGGGTCCTACAATGAGCAGTTCTTC | CATSRVAGGSYNEQFF
TRBJ1-4 | once | - | TRBV11-2 | TGTGCCAGCAGCTTAGGAGCGCGGGAAAAACTGTTTTTT | CASSLGAREKLFF
TRBJ2-7 | - | - | TRBV7-9 | TGTGCCAGCAGCTTAATGGGGGGAGCGGAAGAGCAGTACTTC | CASSLMGGAEEQYF
TRBJ2-7 | - | TRBD2 | TRBV15 | TGTGCCACCAGTAGCGGGAGTATATACGAGCAGTACTTC | CATSSGSIYEQYF
TRBJ2-2 | - | - | TRBV5-1 | TGCGCCAGCAGCTTGATTGTTCCGGGTAGGGGGTTCACCGGGGAGCTGTTTTTT | CASSLIVPGRGFTGELFF
TRBJ2-4 | - | - | TRBV19 | TGTGCCAGTACCATGGGATACGACTCGGGAAACATTCAGTACTTC | CASTMGYDSGNIQYF
TRBJ2-2 | - | - | TRBV28 | TGTGCCAGCACCTCGGGGCCGCGGGAGCTGTTTTTT | CASTSGPRELFF